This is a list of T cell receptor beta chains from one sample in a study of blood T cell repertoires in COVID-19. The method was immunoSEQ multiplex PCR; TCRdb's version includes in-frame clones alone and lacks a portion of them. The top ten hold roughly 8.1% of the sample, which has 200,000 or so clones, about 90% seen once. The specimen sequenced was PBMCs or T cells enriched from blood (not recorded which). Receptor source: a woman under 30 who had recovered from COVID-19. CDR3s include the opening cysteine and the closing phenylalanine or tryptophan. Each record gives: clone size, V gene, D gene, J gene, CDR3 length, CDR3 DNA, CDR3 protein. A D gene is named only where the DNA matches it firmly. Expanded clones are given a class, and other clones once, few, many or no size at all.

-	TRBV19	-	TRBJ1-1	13	TGTGCCAGTAATCGGGCGGGGAACACTGAAGCTTTCTTT	CASNRAGNTEAFF
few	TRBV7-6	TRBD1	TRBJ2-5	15	TGTGCCAGCAGCCCGACAGGGTATTTACAAGAGACCCAGTACTTC	CASSPTGYLQETQYF
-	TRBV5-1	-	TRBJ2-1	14	TGCGCCAGCAGCCCTGACAGGTCCGGCAATGAGCAGTTCTTC	CASSPDRSGNEQFF
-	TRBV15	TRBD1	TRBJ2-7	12	TGTGCCACCAGCAACAGGGGGTACGAGCAGTACTTC	CATSNRGYEQYF
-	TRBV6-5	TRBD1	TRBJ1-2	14	TGTGCCAGCAGCCCCGGACAGGGGGGTTATGGCTACACCTTC	CASSPGQGGYGYTF
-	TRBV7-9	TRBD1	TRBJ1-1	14	TGTGCCAGCAGCCTCAACGACAGGGGGCGCGGGGCTTTCTTT	CASSLNDRGRGAFF
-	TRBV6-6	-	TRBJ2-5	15	TGTGCCAGCAGTTACCCGACGGGGGGCCGGGAGACCCAGTACTTC	CASSYPTGGRETQYF
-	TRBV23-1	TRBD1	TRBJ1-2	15	TGCGCCAGCAGTCAAGTATGCCAGGGGGCTGATGGCTACACCTTC	CASSQVCQGADGYTF
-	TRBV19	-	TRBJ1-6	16	TGTGCCAGTAGTCCCCAGACAGCGACAAGGAATTCACCCCTCCACTTT	CASSPQTATRNSPLHF
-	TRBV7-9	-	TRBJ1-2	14	TGTGCCAGCGTCCGATCCCGGGATATTTATGGCTACACCTTC	CASVRSRDIYGYTF
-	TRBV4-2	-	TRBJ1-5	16	TGTGCCAGCAGCCAAGATCACAACCGACAGAATCAGCCCCAGCATTTT	CASSQDHNRQNQPQHF
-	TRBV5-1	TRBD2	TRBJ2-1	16	TGCGCCAGCCAACGGGTAGGGCTAGCGGGGTTTAATGAGCAGTTCTTC	CASQRVGLAGFNEQFF
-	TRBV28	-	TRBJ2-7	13	TGTGCCAGCAGTTTGAACAGGGCAGGGGAGCAGTACTTC	CASSLNRAGEQYF
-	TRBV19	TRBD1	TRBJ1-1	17	TGTGCCAGTAGTATGGCGTGGCAGGGGGCGGTGAACACTGAAGCTTTCTTT	CASSMAWQGAVNTEAFF
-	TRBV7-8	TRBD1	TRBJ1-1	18	TGTGCCAGCAGCTTATTTTACGGGACAGGGAATGAGAACACTGAAGCTTTCTTT	CASSLFYGTGNENTEAFF
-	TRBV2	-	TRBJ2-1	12	TGTGCCAGCAGCCTTAGCGTCCATGAGCAGTTCTTC	CASSLSVHEQFF